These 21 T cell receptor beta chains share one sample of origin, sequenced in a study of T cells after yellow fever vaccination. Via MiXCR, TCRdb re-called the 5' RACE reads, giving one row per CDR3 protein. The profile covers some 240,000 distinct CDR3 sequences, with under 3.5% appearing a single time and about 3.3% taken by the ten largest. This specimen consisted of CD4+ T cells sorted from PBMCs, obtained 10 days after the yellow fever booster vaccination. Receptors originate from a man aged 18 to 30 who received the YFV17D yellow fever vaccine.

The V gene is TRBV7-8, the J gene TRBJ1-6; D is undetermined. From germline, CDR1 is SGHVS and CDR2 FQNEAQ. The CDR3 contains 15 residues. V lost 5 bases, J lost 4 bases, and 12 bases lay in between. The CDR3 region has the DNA TGTGCCAGCAGCAGAGAAAGCCAGTATAATTCACCCCTCCACTTT. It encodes CASSRESQYNSPLHF.

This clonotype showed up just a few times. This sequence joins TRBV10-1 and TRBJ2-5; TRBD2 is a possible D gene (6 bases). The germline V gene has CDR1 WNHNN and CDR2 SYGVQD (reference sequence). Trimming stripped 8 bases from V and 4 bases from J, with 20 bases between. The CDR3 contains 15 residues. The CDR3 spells CASCPPGTLVETQYF. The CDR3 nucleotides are TGCGCCAGCTGTCCCCCGGGGACTCTGGTAGAGACCCAGTACTTC.

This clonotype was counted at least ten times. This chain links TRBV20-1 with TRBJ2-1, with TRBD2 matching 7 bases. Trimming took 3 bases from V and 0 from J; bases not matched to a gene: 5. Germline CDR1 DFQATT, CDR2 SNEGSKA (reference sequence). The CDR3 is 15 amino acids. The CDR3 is CSARPLAVSYNEQFF. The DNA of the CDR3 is TGCAGTGCTAGGCCCCTAGCGGTCTCCTACAATGAGCAGTTCTTC.

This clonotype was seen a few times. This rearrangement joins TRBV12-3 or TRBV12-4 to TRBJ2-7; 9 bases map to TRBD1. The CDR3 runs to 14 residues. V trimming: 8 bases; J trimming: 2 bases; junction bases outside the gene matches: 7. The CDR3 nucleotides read TGTGCCAGCGGGCCGGGACAGGGTACCTACGAGCAGTACTTC. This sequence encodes CASGPGQGTYEQYF.

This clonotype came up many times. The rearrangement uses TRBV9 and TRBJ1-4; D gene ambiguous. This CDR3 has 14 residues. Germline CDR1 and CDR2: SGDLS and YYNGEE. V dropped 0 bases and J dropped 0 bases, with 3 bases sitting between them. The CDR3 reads CASSVGATNEKLFF. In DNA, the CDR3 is TGTGCCAGCAGCGTAGGGGCAACTAATGAAAAACTGTTTTTT.

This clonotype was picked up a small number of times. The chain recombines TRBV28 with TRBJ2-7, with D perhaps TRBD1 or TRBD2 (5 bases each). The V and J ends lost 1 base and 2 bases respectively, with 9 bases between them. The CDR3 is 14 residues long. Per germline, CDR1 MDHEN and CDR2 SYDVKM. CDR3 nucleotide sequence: TGTGCCAGCAGTTTATACGGGGACCCCTACGAGCAGTACGTC. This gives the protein CASSLYGDPYEQYV.

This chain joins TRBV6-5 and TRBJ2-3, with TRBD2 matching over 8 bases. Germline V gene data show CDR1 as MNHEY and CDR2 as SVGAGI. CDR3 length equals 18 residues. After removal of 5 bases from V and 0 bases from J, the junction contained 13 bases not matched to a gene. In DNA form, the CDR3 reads TGTGCCAGCAGTCTAAGGCCGGGGGGGGCGACGAGCACAGATACGCAGTATTTT. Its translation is CASSLRPGGATSTDTQYF.

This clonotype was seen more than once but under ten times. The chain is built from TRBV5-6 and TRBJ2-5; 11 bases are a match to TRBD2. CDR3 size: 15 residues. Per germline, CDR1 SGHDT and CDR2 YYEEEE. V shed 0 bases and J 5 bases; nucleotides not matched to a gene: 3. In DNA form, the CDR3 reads TGTGCCAGCAGCTTGGTAGCGGGGGGGTCGGAGACCCAGTACTTC. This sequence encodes CASSLVAGGSETQYF.

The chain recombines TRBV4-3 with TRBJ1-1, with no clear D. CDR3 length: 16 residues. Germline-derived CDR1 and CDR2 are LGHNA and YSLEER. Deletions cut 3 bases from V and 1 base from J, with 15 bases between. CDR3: CASSHSVHTENTEAFF. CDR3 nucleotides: TGCGCCAGCAGCCATTCGGTCCACACGGAGAACACTGAAGCTTTCTTT.

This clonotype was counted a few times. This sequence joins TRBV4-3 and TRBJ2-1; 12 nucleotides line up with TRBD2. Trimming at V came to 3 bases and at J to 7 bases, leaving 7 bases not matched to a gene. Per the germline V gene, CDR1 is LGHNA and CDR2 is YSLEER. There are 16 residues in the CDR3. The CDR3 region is CASSHETSGGLNEQFF. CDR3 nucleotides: TGCGCCAGCAGCCATGAAACTAGCGGGGGGTTAAATGAGCAGTTCTTC.

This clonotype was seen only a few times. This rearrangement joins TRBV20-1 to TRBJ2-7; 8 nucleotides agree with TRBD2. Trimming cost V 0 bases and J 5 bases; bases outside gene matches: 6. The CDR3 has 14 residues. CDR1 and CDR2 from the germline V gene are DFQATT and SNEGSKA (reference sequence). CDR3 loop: CSARDSGGLNEQYV. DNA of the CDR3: TGCAGTGCTAGAGATTCGGGAGGGTTAAACGAGCAGTACGTC.

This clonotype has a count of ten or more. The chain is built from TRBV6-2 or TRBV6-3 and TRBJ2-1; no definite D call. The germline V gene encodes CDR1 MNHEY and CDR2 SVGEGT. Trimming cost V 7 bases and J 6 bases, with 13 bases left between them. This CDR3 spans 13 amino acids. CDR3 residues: CASTGSYSNEQFF. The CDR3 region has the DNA TGTGCCAGCACCGGGTCCTACAGCAATGAGCAGTTCTTC.

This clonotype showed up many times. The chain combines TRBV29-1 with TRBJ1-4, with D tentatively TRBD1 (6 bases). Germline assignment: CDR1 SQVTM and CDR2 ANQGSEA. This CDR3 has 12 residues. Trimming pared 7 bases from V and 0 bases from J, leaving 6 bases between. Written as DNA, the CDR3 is TGCAGCGCAGGGGCAACTAATGAAAAACTGTTTTTT. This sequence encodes CSAGATNEKLFF.

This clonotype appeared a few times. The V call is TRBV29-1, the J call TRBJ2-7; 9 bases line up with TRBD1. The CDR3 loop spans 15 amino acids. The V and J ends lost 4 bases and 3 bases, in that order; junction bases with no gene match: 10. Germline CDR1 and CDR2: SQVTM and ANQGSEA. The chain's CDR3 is CSVAIGQGTLYEQYF. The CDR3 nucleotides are TGCAGCGTTGCCATCGGACAGGGGACGCTCTACGAGCAGTACTTC.

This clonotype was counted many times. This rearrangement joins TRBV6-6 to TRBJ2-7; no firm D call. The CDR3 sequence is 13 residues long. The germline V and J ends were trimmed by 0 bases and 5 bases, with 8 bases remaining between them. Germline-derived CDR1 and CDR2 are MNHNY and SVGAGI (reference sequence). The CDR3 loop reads CASSYSARHEQYV. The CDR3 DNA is TGTGCCAGCAGTTACTCCGCCAGGCACGAGCAGTACGTC.

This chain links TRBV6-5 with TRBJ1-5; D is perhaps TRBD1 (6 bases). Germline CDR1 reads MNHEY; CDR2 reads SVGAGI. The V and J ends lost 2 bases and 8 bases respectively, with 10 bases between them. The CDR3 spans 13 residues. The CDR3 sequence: CASSYRGREPQHF. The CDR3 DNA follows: TGTGCCAGCAGTTACCGGGGGCGTGAGCCCCAGCATTTT.

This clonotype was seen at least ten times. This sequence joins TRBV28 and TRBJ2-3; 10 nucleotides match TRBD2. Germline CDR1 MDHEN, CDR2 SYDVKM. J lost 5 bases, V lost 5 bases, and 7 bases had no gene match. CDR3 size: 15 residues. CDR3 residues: CASSDGSSGGDTQYF. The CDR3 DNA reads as TGTGCCAGCAGTGATGGGTCTAGCGGGGGAGATACGCAGTATTTT.

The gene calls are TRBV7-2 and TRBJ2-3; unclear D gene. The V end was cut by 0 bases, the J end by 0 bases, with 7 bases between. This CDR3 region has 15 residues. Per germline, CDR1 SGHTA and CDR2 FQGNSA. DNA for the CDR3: TGTGCCAGCAGCTTAGCAGAGGTCAGCACAGATACGCAGTATTTT. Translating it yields CASSLAEVSTDTQYF.

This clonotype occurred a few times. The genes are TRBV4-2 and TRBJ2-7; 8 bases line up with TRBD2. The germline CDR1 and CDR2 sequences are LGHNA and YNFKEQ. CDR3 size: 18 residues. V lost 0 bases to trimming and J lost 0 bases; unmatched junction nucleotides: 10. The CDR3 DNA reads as TGTGCCAGCAGCCAAGATTCAGGTAGCGGGGATAGCTCCTACGAGCAGTACTTC. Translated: CASSQDSGSGDSSYEQYF.

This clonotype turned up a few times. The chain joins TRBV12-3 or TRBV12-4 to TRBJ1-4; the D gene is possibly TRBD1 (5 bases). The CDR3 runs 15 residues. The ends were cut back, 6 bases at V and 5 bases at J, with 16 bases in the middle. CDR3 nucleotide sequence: TGTGCCAGCAGAACAAGGGGAAGTGCGAATGAAAAACTGTTTTTT. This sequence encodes CASRTRGSANEKLFF.

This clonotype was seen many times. CDR3 sequence: CASSLNQGDTGELFF. The CDR3 DNA follows: TGTGCCAGCAGCCTCAACCAGGGTGATACCGGGGAGCTGTTTTTT. This sequence joins TRBV7-9 and TRBJ2-2; possible D gene TRBD1, 5 bases. The CDR3 is made up of 15 amino acids. Germline values: CDR1 SEHNR, CDR2 FQNEAQ (reference sequence). The ends were cut back, 5 bases at V and 5 bases at J, with 15 bases in the middle.